Listed below are T cell receptor beta chains from one sample, sequenced in a study of early T cells in non-severe SARS-CoV-2 infection. From the 5' RACE reads, TCRdb called clonotypes with MiXCR, one entry per CDR3 protein. The sample consists of more than 90,000 distinct CDR3 sequences, approximately 13% of them appearing once. Sequenced sample: whole blood. The receptors originated from an adult who was a healthcare worker with PCR-confirmed SARS-CoV-2 infection or an uninfected control (not recorded which). Both conserved end residues are part of each CDR3. The D gene is left open where the match is weak. Clone size, where shown, is once, few, many, or a class for clones that have expanded.

j_gene,d_gene,v_gene,abundance,CDR3nt,CDR3aa
TRBJ2-7,TRBD1,TRBV5-5,-,TGTGCCAGCAGCTTGGGACAGGGGGTGACCTACGAGCAGTACTTC,CASSLGQGVTYEQYF
TRBJ2-7,-,TRBV7-2,few,TGTGCCAGCAGCTCCGGACACACCAAAACCTACGAGCAGTACTTC,CASSSGHTKTYEQYF
TRBJ1-4,-,TRBV11-2,many,TGTGCCAGCAGCTTGGACCCCCGTGGGCCTTCTAATGAAAAACTGTTTTTT,CASSLDPRGPSNEKLFF
TRBJ2-1,-,TRBV28,many,TGTGCCAGCAGCCCTGGCCGAGGCGAGAAGGAGCAGCTCTTC,CASSPGRGEKEQLF
TRBJ2-1,-,TRBV11-1,few,TGTGCCAGCAGCTTAAGTGGGGGGAATGAGCAGTTCTTC,CASSLSGGNEQFF
TRBJ2-2,TRBD2,TRBV5-4,many,TGTGCCAGCAGCTTGCGGCGGGGGGCGGGCACCGGGGAGCTGTTTTTT,CASSLRRGAGTGELFF
TRBJ1-2,-,TRBV7-9,many,TGTGCCAGCAGCTCCCTGGGGGGTGAAGGCTACACCTTC,CASSSLGGEGYTF
TRBJ2-4,-,TRBV7-2,many,TGTGCCAGCAGCTTAATAAGGGCGGGGGCCGGTAGCATTCAGTACTTC,CASSLIRAGAGSIQYF
TRBJ2-5,-,TRBV2,-,TGTGCCAGCGGGACATTCGGCGAGACCCAGTACTTC,CASGTFGETQYF
TRBJ1-6,-,TRBV21-1,-,TGTGCCAGCACCAATCGGGGACAGGTCTATAATTCACCCCTCCACTTT,CASTNRGQVYNSPLHF
TRBJ2-5,-,TRBV7-9,few,TGTGCCAGCAGCTCCCCGAACCAAGAGACCCAGTACTTC,CASSSPNQETQYF
TRBJ2-3,-,TRBV7-2,few,TGTGCCAGCAGCTCTTTCACAGATACGCAGTATTTT,CASSSFTDTQYF
TRBJ2-7,-,TRBV27,-,TGTGCCAGCAGTTTAGGGCCCGCAAATGAGCAGTACTTC,CASSLGPANEQYF
TRBJ2-7,-,TRBV6-2/TRBV6-3,few,TGTGCCAGTCAGCGAAAAACCTACGAGCAGGACTTC,CASQRKTYEQDF
TRBJ2-2,TRBD1,TRBV11-2,many,TGTGCCAGCAGCTTAGGGCAGGGGGCATATACCGGGGAGCTGTTTTTT,CASSLGQGAYTGELFF
TRBJ2-7,TRBD1,TRBV20-1,many,TGCAGTGCTAGAAGGGCGGGGGACAGGGGTTACTACGAGCAGTACTTC,CSARRAGDRGYYEQYF
TRBJ2-2,TRBD2,TRBV2,few,TGTGCCAGCAACCCTCTAGCGGGGGCCTCCACCGGGGAGCTGTTTTTT,CASNPLAGASTGELFF
TRBJ1-2,-,TRBV5-1,-,TGCGCCAGCAGCCCAGGACAGACCCGAGGCTACACCTTC,CASSPGQTRGYTF